The present T cell receptor (beta chain) was sequenced within a study of blood T cells in healthy people across ages. Overall study: Researchers report that template switching captured about one barcoded beta molecule per two T cells. Study results and limitations: With donor CMV status unknown, expanded clonotype changes were possibly confounded.

Of note for this clonotype: No antigen is known for it.

Primers used in a second PCR of roughly 6 to 12 cycles were a sample-barcoded 5' primer and a J-beta primer mix. Every cDNA molecule bore a tag from a template-switch adaptor containing 12 random nucleotides. Every sample produced at least 3 million CDR3-containing paired-end reads. TCRdb independently ran MiXCR on the 5' RACE reads; one entry per CDR3 protein. The data show approximately 790,000 distinct CDR3 sequences, with 60% to 80% seen just once and 25% to 35% held by the top ten. The CDR3 totals 17 residues. The germline CDR1 and CDR2 sequences are MDHEN and SYDVKM. The material sequenced was blood. The J gene is TRBJ2-5, the V gene TRBV28, with 13 bases aligning to TRBD2. The J call may be wrong; the DNA end is better matched by TRBJ2-7. This clonotype originated in a man aged 30 to 39 in good health. CDR3 bases: TGTGCCAGCAACCAGGGACTAGCGGGGTCCTTTCAATACGAGCAGTACTTC. This encodes CASNQGLAGSFQYEQYF.